The next 10 T cell receptor beta chains were all read from a single sample in a study of early T cells in non-severe SARS-CoV-2 infection. TCRdb redid the calling of the 5' RACE reads with MiXCR, one entry per CDR3 protein. The data show about 56,000 distinct CDR3 sequences, about 16% seen once. The sequencing used whole blood, collected at baseline. These receptors all come from an adult who was a healthcare worker with PCR-confirmed SARS-CoV-2 infection or an uninfected control (not recorded which).

At least ten counts were recorded for this clonotype. This chain connects TRBV10-3 to TRBJ2-4, with D tentatively TRBD2 (6 bases). Germline assignment: CDR1 ENHRY and CDR2 SYGVKD. V lost 2 bases and J 9 bases, leaving 11 bases between the germline ends. The CDR3 length is 13 residues. CDR3 residues: CAISETQEGIQYF. DNA of the CDR3: TGTGCCATCAGTGAGACCCAGGAGGGCATTCAGTACTTC.

The chain carries TRBV5-1 and TRBJ2-3, with 14 nucleotides matching TRBD2. The CDR3 contains 17 residues. CDR1 is SGHRS and CDR2 is YFSETQ in the germline V gene. V was pared by 4 bases and J by 3 bases, with 7 bases of the junction left unmatched. This CDR3 reads CASSTGTSGGITDTQYF. The CDR3 nucleotides are TGCGCCAGCAGCACCGGGACTAGCGGGGGTATAACAGATACGCAGTATTTT.

This clonotype was detected a few times. This chain uses TRBV20-1 with TRBJ2-3; D is tentatively TRBD1 or TRBD2 (5 bases each). Germline V gives CDR1 DFQATT, CDR2 SNEGSKA (reference sequence). V lost 1 base and J 3 bases, leaving 17 bases between the germline ends. The CDR3 extends over 16 amino acids. The chain's CDR3 is CSARGTGTTSTDTQYF. As DNA, the CDR3 is TGCAGTGCTAGAGGCACCGGGACCACAAGTACAGATACGCAGTATTTT.

This clonotype has just a few counts. The chain has TRBV7-8 and TRBJ2-7; TRBD2 is a possible D gene (6 bases). CDR3 length: 18 residues. The V end was cut by 5 bases, the J end by 4 bases, with 27 bases between. Germline CDR1 reads SGHVS; CDR2 reads FQNEAQ. The CDR3 DNA reads as TGTGCCAGCAGCACCTATAAATCCGGGACTGCTTCCTCGTACGAGCAGTACTTC. It codes for CASSTYKSGTASSYEQYF.

The rearrangement links TRBV2 to TRBJ2-1; tentatively, D is TRBD2 (5 bases). Germline V gene data show CDR1 as SNHLY and CDR2 as FYNNEI. The CDR3 loop spans 13 amino acids. V lost 7 bases and J lost 8, with 15 bases in between. The CDR3 DNA follows: TGTGCCAGCACCCGGGAAATGGCGGATGAGCAGTTCTTC. As protein: CASTREMADEQFF.

The gene calls are TRBV28 and TRBJ2-1, with a tentative D call TRBD2 (5 bases). Germline-derived CDR1 and CDR2 are MDHEN and SYDVKM. V was shortened by 2 bases and J by 10 bases, with 12 bases between the two germline ends. The CDR3 runs 13 residues. CDR3 sequence (DNA): TGTGCCAGCAGTTTAGGAGCGGAGAGCGAGCAGTTCTTC. Amino acid sequence: CASSLGAESEQFF.

The rearrangement links TRBV7-2 to TRBJ2-7; D possibly corresponds to TRBD2 (6 bases). Germline CDR1 is SGHTA and CDR2 is FQGNSA. The CDR3 has 15 residues. V was shortened by 7 bases and J by 2 bases, with 18 bases between the two germline ends. CDR3 in DNA: TGTGCCAGCACCTCCCAGCGGGCCAGGACCTACGAGCAGTACTTC. Encoded protein: CASTSQRARTYEQYF.

The J gene is TRBJ2-3, the V gene TRBV12-3 or TRBV12-4; the match to TRBD1 covers 8 bases. This CDR3 is built from 16 residues. Trimming took 0 bases from V and 3 from J; bases not matched to a gene: 5. CDR3 in amino acids: CASSLAFHRGTDTQYF. CDR3 DNA: TGTGCCAGCAGTTTAGCCTTTCACAGGGGGACAGATACGCAGTATTTT.

This clonotype has a count of ten or more. The chain couples TRBV20-1 to TRBJ2-7, with TRBD2 matching over 9 bases. The CDR3 extends over 14 amino acids. Trimming removed 5 bases from V and 0 bases from J; junction bases left unmatched: 5. Germline V gene sequence: CDR1 DFQATT, CDR2 SNEGSKA (reference sequence). The CDR3: CSAGLALSSYEQYF. CDR3 DNA: TGCAGTGCTGGACTAGCGCTCAGCTCCTACGAGCAGTACTTC.

This clonotype was counted between two and nine times. The V call is TRBV9, the J call TRBJ2-7, with 8 bases aligning to TRBD2. Germline assignment: CDR1 SGDLS and CDR2 YYNGEE. With 0 bases clipped from V and 0 bases from J, the junction kept 2 bases outside the gene matches. This CDR3 has 15 amino acids. The CDR3 loop reads CASSVGGTSSYEQYF. CDR3 nucleotide sequence: TGTGCCAGCAGCGTAGGAGGGACTAGCTCCTACGAGCAGTACTTC.